The subject of this entry is one T cell receptor (beta chain). The antigen is not known. Treatment given: approximately nine-day PBMC culture with coronavirus spike peptide pools or control peptides (ViraFEST assay). Sequenced with the Oncomine TCR Beta short-read assay was DNA taken from cultured CD4+ T cells. After culture, CD4+ T cells served as the source for genomic DNA extraction. TCRdb called the PCR reads again in MiXCR, with one record for every CDR3 protein. Among roughly 3,000 distinct CDR3 sequences, about 30% were seen once, and the ten largest hold 60%. The record originates from a study of vaccination and CD4 T cells after COVID-19. Study-level information: The study enrolled six male and four female convalescents, two of whom were Hispanic. Overall study results and limits: The median count of SARS-CoV-2-reactive clonotypes rose from about 20 to 38, not significantly. Convalescent patients displayed spike mono-reactivity in 304 of 307 vaccine-specific clones.

This material consisted of CD4+ T cells from blood, cultured in vitro, taken after SARS-CoV-2 vaccination. This TCR was sampled from a human donor who had recovered from COVID-19.

The CDR3 sequence: CASSYSGLAGRRGEQYF. CDR3 nucleotide sequence: TGTGCCAGCAGTTACTCGGGGCTAGCGGGGCGCCGGGGGGAGCAGTACTTC. This chain joins TRBV6-5 and TRBJ2-7; TRBD2 agrees at 9 bases. The junction had 13 bases not matched to a gene; V was cut back by 0 bases and J by 7 bases. Per the germline V gene, CDR1 is MNHEY and CDR2 is SVGAGI. This CDR3 region has 17 residues.